This TCR beta chain was identified during a study of shared clonotypes between healthy human individuals. Study overall: Researchers assigned three CD4 naive, three CD4 memory, two CD8 naive and one CD8 memory plate to each donor.

CD45RO negativity and positive selection for CCR7 defined naive CD8 cells, a population that excluded terminally differentiated effector memory CD45RA+ cells. Sorted subsets were amplified in replicate PCRs using 200 to 250 ng DNA, tens of thousands of T cell genomes. Some clones are missing from TCRdb's copy, which holds only in-frame ones; the method was immunoSEQ multiplex PCR. There are under 2,000,000 clones in the sample; about 94% occur only once, and approximately 1.2% lies in the top ten. Comment on this clone: Its cognate antigen is unknown.

Study-level points and caveats: Non-shared clonotypes had lower generation probabilities than those shared by all four donors.

CDR3 length: 10 amino acids. Sequencing was carried out using naive CD8+ T cells sorted from blood. The chain has TRBV21-1 and TRBJ2-7. TRBV21-1 is a recognized pseudogene. The receptor was isolated from a man between 18 and 35 years old in good health. The chain's CDR3 is CASSKVQPQF. DNA of the CDR3: TGTGCCAGCAGCAAAGTGCAGCCGCAGTTC.